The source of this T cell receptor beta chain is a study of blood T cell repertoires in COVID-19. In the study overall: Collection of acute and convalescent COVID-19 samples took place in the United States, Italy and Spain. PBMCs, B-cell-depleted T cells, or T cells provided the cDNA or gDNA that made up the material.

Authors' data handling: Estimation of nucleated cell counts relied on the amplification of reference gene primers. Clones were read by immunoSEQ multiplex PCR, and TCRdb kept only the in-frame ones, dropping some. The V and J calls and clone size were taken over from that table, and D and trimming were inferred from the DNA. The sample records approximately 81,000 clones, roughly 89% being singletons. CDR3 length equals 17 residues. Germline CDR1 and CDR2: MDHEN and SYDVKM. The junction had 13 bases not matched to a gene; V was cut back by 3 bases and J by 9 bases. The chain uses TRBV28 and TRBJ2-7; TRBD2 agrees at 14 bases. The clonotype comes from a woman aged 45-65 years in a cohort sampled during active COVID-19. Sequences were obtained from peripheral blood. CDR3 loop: CASSFSWTSGRLKGQYF. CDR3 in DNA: TGTGCCAGCAGTTTTTCGTGGACTAGCGGGAGGTTAAAGGGGCAGTACTTC.